The rows below give T cell receptor beta chains drawn from one sample of a study of human T cells and chemical hapten exposure. TCRdb re-analysed the RACE reads in MiXCR, keeping a single row per CDR3 protein. The table shows 57,000 or so distinct CDR3 sequences, with about 11% occurring only once. Sequences were derived from whole blood, sampled in connection with sensitization to the hapten diphenylcyclopropenone (DPC). These receptors were collected from a woman aged 40 to 55 with alopecia areata. Some clones in this sample may be carry-over from other donors' samples. Both conserved end residues are part of each CDR3. The order of the fields is D gene, V gene, clone size, J gene, CDR3 protein, CDR3 DNA. D genes are given only for firm matches. Clone size appears in some rows only: once, few, many, or a class for an expanded clone.

D gene: .
V gene: TRBV7-9
clone size: many
J gene: TRBJ2-7
CDR3 protein: CASSLTRSYEQYF
CDR3 DNA: TGTGCCAGCAGTCTAACACGGTCCTACGAGCAGTACTTC

D gene: .
V gene: TRBV7-2
clone size: .
J gene: TRBJ1-1
CDR3 protein: CASSRTSVNTEAFF
CDR3 DNA: TGTGCCAGCAGCCGGACTAGCGTGAACACTGAAGCTTTCTTT

D gene: TRBD1
V gene: TRBV30
clone size: .
J gene: TRBJ1-2
CDR3 protein: CAWTSPRRTGGHGYTF
CDR3 DNA: TGTGCCTGGACCAGCCCCCGCCGGACAGGGGGACATGGCTACACCTTC

D gene: TRBD1
V gene: TRBV10-3
clone size: many
J gene: TRBJ2-1
CDR3 protein: CAISETGGRNEQFF
CDR3 DNA: TGTGCCATCAGTGAAACAGGGGGCCGGAATGAGCAGTTCTTC

D gene: .
V gene: TRBV6-2/TRBV6-3
clone size: many
J gene: TRBJ1-2
CDR3 protein: CASSPPGLGYTF
CDR3 DNA: TGTGCCAGCAGCCCTCCGGGACTCGGCTACACCTTC

D gene: .
V gene: TRBV21-1
clone size: few
J gene: TRBJ2-7
CDR3 protein: CASSPLCGDNYEQYF
CDR3 DNA: TGTGCCAGCAGCCCCCTATGTGGGGATAACTACGAGCAGTACTTC

D gene: TRBD2
V gene: TRBV3-1
clone size: .
J gene: TRBJ2-5
CDR3 protein: CASSRTSGLLETQYF
CDR3 DNA: TGTGCCAGCAGCCGGACTAGCGGGTTGTTGGAGACCCAGTACTTC

D gene: .
V gene: TRBV21-1
clone size: .
J gene: TRBJ1-4
CDR3 protein: CASRKNMGQISEKLFF
CDR3 DNA: TGTGCCAGCAGGAAAAACATGGGGCAGATTTCTGAAAAACTGTTTTTT

D gene: .
V gene: TRBV6-1
clone size: few
J gene: TRBJ2-7
CDR3 protein: CASSESPQGPNEQYF
CDR3 DNA: TGTGCCAGCAGTGAAAGTCCGCAGGGCCCCAACGAGCAGTACTTC

D gene: TRBD2
V gene: TRBV13
clone size: .
J gene: TRBJ2-2
CDR3 protein: CASSPGLVRGELFF
CDR3 DNA: TGTGCCAGCAGCCCAGGACTAGTTCGCGGGGAGCTGTTTTTT

D gene: .
V gene: TRBV29-1
clone size: .
J gene: TRBJ1-5
CDR3 protein: CSALVTGGGNQPQHF
CDR3 DNA: TGCAGCGCCTTAGTTACGGGGGGCGGCAATCAGCCCCAGCATTTT

D gene: .
V gene: TRBV9
clone size: few
J gene: TRBJ2-2
CDR3 protein: CASSHPGGELFF
CDR3 DNA: TGTGCCAGCAGTCACCCGGGAGGGGAGCTGTTTTTT